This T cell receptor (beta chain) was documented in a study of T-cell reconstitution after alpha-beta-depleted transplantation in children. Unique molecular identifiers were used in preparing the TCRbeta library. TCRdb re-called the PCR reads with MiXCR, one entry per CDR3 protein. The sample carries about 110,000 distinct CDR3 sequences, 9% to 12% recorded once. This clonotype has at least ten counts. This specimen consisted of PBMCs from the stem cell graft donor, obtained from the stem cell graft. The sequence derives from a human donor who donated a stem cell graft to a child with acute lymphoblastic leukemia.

CDR3 bases: TGTGCCAGCAGCCCTCGACAGTTGGGCAGTTACGAGCAGTACTTC. It specifies CASSPRQLGSYEQYF. The V gene is TRBV7-2, the J gene TRBJ2-7; D possibly corresponds to TRBD1 (5 bases). The CDR3 is 15 amino acids. Germline assignment: CDR1 SGHTA and CDR2 FQGNSA. Trimming removed 5 bases at V and 4 bases at J, with 18 bases between.